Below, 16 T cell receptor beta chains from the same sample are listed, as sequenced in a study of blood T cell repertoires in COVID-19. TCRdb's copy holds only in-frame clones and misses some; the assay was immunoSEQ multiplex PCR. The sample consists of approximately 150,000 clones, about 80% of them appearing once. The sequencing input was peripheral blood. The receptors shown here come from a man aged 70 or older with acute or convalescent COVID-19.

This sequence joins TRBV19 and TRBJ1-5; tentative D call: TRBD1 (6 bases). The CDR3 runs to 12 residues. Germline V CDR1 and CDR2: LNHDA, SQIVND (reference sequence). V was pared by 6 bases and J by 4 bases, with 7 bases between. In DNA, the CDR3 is TGTGCCAGTAGGGACAGTAATCAGCCCCAGCATTTT. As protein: CASRDSNQPQHF.

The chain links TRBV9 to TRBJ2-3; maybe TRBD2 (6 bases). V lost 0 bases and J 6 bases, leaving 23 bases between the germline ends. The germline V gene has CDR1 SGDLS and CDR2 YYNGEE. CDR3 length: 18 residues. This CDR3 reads CASSVGPVSGAPGDTQYF. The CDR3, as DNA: TGTGCCAGCAGCGTAGGACCTGTTTCGGGAGCCCCGGGGGATACGCAGTATTTT.

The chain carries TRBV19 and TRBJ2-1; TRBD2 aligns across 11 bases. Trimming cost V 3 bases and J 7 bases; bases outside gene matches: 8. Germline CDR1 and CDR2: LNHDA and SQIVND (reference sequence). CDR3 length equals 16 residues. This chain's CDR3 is CASSMVASGGPNEQFF. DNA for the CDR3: TGTGCCAGTAGTATGGTGGCTAGCGGGGGGCCAAATGAGCAGTTCTTC.

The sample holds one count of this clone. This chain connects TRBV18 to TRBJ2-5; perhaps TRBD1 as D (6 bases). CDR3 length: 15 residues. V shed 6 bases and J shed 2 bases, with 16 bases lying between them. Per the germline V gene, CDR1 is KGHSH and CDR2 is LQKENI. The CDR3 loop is CASSQTTGSQETQYF. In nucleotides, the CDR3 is TGTGCCAGCTCCCAAACGACAGGATCTCAAGAGACCCAGTACTTC.

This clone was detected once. CDR3 residues: CASSVGLGGSGNTGELFF. CDR3 in DNA: TGTGCCAGCAGCGTAGGTTTGGGGGGTAGCGGGAACACCGGGGAGCTGTTTTTT. The chain is built from TRBV9 and TRBJ2-2, with D perhaps TRBD2 (6 bases). Germline lookup yields CDR1 SGDLS and CDR2 YYNGEE. The CDR3 contains 18 residues. V lost 0 bases and J lost 1, with 16 bases in between.

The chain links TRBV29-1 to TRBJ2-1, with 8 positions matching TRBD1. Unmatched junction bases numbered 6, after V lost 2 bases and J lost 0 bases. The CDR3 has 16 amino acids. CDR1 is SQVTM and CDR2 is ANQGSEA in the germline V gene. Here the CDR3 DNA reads TGCAGCGTTGAACCTCGGGACAGGAGCTCCTACAATGAGCAGTTCTTC. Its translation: CSVEPRDRSSYNEQFF.

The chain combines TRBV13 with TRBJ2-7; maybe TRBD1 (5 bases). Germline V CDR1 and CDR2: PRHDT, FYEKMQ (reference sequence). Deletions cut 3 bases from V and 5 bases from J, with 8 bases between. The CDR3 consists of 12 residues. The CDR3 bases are TGTGCCAGCAGCTTGACAGACAACGAGCAGTACTTC. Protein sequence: CASSLTDNEQYF.

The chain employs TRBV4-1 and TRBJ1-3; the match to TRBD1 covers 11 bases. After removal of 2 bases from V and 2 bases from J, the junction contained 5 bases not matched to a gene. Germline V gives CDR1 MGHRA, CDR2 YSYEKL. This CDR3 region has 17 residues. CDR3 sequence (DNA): TGCGCCAGCAGCCAAACCCCGGGACAGGGGGCTGGAAACACCATATATTTT. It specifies CASSQTPGQGAGNTIYF.

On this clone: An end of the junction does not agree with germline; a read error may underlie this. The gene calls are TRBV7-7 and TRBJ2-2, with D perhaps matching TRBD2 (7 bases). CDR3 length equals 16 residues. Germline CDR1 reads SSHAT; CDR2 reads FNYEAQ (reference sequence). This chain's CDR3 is CASSKGAGANTGELFF. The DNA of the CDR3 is TGTGCTAGCAGCAAAGGGGCGGGGGCCAACACCGGGGAGCTGTTTTTT.

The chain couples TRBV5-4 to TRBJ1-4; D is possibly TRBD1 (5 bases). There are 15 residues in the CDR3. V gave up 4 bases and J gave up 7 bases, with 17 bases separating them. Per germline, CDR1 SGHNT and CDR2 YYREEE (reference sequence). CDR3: CASSPRLGDGEKLFF. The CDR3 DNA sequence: TGTGCCAGCAGCCCCCGCCTAGGGGATGGTGAAAAACTGTTTTTT. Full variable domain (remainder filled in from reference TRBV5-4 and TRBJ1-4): ETGVTQSPTHLIKTRGQQVTLRCSSQSGHNTVSWYQQALGQGPQFIFQYYREEENGRGNFPPRFSGLQFPNYSSELNVNALELDDSALYLCASSPRLGDGEKLFFGSGTQLSVL.

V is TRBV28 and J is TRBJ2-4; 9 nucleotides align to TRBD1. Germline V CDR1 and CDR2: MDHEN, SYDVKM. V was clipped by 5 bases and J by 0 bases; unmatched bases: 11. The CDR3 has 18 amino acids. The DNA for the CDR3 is TGTGCCAGCAGTATGGGGACAGGGAGGGGATTAGCCAAAAACATTCAGTACTTC. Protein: CASSMGTGRGLAKNIQYF.

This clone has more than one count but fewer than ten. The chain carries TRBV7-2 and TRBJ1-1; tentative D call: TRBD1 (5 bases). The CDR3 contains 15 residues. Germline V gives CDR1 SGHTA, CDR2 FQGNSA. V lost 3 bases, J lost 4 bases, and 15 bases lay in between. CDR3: CASSLRLGEGTEAFF. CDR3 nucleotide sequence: TGTGCCAGCAGCTTGCGATTGGGGGAGGGCACTGAAGCTTTCTTT.

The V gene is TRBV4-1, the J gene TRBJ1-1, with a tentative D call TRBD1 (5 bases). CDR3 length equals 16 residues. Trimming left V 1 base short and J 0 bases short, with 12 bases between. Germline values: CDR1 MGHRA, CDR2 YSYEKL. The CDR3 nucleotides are TGCGCCAGCAGCCAAGGGGGGGTGGGGATGAACACTGAAGCTTTCTTT. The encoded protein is CASSQGGVGMNTEAFF.

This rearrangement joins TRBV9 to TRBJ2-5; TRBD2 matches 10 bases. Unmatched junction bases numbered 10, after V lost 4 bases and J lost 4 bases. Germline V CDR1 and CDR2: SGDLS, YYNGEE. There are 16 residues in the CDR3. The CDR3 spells CASSMTSGYGGETQYF. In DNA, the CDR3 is TGTGCCAGCAGCATGACTAGCGGGTACGGGGGAGAGACCCAGTACTTC.

The CDR3 sequence is CASITQGANEKLFF. In nucleotides, the CDR3 is TGTGCCAGCATTACACAGGGGGCTAATGAAAAACTGTTTTTT. The chain couples TRBV28 to TRBJ1-4; 8 bases agree with TRBD1. Trimming cost V 7 bases and J 3 bases; bases outside gene matches: 4. The CDR3 is 14 amino acids. The germline V gene encodes CDR1 MDHEN and CDR2 SYDVKM.

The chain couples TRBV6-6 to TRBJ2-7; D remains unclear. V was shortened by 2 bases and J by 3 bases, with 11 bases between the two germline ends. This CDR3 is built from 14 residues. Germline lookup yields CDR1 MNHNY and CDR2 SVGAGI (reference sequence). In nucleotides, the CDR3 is TGTGCCAGCAGTTACGGCCGGAGTGTCTACGAGCAGTACTTC. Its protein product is CASSYGRSVYEQYF.